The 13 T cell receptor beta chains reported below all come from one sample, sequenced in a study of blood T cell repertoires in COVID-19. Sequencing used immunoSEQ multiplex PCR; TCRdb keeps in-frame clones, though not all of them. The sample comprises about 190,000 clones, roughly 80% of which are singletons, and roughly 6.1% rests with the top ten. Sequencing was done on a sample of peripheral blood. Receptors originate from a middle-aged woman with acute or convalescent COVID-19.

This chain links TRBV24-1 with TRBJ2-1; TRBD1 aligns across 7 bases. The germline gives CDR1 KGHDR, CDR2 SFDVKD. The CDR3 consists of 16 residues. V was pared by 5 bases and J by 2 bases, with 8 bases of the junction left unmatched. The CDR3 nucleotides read TGTGCCACCAGTGCGACAGGGTTTATGCCCTACAATGAGCAGTTCTTC. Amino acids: CATSATGFMPYNEQFF.

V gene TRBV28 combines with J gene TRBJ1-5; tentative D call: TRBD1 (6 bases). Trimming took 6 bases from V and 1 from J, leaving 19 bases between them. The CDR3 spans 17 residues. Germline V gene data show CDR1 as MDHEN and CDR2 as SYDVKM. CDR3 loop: CASSHPTGRGSNQPQHF. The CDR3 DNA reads TGTGCCAGCAGCCACCCTACGGGGAGGGGGAGCAATCAGCCCCAGCATTTT.

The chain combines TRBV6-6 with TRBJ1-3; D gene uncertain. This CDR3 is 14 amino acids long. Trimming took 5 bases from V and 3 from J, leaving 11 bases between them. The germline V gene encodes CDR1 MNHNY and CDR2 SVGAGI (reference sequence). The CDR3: CASSAISVGNTIYF. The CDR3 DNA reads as TGTGCCAGCAGTGCCATAAGCGTTGGAAACACCATATATTTT.

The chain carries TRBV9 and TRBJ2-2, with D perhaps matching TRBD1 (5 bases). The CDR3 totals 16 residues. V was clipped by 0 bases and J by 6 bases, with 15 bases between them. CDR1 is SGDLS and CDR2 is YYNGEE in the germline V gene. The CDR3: CASSVAGSTVPGELFF. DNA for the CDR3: TGTGCCAGCAGCGTAGCAGGGTCCACGGTCCCCGGGGAGCTGTTTTTT.

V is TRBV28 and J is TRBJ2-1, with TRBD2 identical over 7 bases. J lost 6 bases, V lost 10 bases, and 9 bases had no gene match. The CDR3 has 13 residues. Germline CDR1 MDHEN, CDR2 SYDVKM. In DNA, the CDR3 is TGTGCCACGCTCGGGAGGTTGCGCAATGAGCAGTTCTTC. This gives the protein CATLGRLRNEQFF.

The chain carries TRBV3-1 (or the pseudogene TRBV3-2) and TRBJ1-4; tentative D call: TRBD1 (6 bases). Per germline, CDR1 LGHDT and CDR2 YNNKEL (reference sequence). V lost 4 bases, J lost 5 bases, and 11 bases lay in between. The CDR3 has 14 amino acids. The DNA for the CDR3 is TGTGCCAGCAGCCGTACAGGGTGGAATGAAAAACTGTTTTTT. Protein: CASSRTGWNEKLFF.

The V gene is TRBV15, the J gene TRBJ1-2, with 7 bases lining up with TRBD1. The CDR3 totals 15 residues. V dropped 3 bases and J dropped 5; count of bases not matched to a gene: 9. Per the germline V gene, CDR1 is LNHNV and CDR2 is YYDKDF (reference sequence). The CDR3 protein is CATSRGQLVEYGYTF. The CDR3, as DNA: TGTGCCACCAGCAGGGGACAGCTCGTCGAGTATGGCTACACCTTC.

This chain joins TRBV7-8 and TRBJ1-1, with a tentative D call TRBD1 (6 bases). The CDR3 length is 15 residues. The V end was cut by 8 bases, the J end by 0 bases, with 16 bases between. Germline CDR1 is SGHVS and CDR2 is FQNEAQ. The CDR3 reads CASLQGYPLNTEAFF. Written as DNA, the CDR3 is TGTGCCAGCCTTCAGGGGTACCCATTGAACACTGAAGCTTTCTTT.

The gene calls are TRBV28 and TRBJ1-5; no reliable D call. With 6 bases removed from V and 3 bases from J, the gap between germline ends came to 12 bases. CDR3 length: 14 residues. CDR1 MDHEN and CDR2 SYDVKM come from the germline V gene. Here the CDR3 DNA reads TGTGCCAGCAGGGAACGAGGGAACAATCAGCCCCAGCATTTT. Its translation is CASRERGNNQPQHF.

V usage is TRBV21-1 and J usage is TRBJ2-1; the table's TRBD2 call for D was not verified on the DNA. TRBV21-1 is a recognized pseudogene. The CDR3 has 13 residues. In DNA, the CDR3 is TGTGCCAGCAGCAAAGAGGGGGGACTAGTTCAGTTCTTC. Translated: CASSKEGGLVQFF.

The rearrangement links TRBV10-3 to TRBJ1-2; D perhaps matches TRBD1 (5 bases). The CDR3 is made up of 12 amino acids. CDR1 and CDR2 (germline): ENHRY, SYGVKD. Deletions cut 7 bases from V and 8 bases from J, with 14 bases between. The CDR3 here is CAITEGVGGYTF. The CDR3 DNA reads TGTGCCATCACTGAAGGGGTGGGAGGCTACACCTTC.

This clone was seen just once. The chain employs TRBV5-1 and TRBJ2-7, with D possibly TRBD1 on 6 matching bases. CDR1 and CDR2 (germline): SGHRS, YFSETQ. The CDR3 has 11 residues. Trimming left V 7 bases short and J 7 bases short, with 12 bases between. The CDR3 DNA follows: TGCGCCAGCCGGGTCGGACAGGAGCAGTACTTC. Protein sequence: CASRVGQEQYF.

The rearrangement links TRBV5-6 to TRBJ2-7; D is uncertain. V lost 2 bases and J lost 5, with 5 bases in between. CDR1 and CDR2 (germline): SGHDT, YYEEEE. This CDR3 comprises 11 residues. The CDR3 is CASSLDNEQYF. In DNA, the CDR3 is TGTGCCAGCAGCTTAGACAACGAGCAGTACTTC.